Following are 2 T cell receptor beta chains from one sample sequenced in a study of T cell responses to AZD1222 COVID-19 vaccine (dated by TCRdb to 2020 to 2022). The time point tag for this specimen amounts to: baseline before first vaccination. Library preparation employed the immunoSEQ multiplex PCR assay. In TCRdb, the immuneACCESS table is reduced to in-frame sequences with V and J assigned. These tables do not hold every clone; where another copy was compared, an unresolved V gene accounts for under half, and the others remain unexplained. Here the sample has some 170,000 clones; roughly nine tenths occur a single time. Roughly 1.7% of the sample goes to the ten largest clones. The input for sequencing was peripheral blood, taken on day 0 of AZD1222 vaccination. These receptors all stem from an adult in good health.

The rearrangement links TRBV5-1 to TRBJ2-5; the match to TRBD2 covers 9 bases. The V and J ends lost 4 bases and 0 bases, in that order; junction bases with no gene match: 4. Germline V lookup: CDR1 SGHRS, CDR2 YFSETQ. This CDR3 is built from 15 residues. The chain's CDR3 is CASSLGTSYQETQYF. CDR3 in DNA: TGCGCCAGCAGCCTGGGGACTAGCTACCAAGAGACCCAGTACTTC.

The chain has TRBV30 and TRBJ2-1, with D unresolved. The CDR3 length is 16 residues. Germline V lookup: CDR1 GTSNPN, CDR2 SVGIG (reference sequence). Trimming removed 5 bases from V and 4 bases from J, with 21 bases in between. This CDR3 is CAWSQPRSFPYNEQFF. CDR3 coding DNA: TGTGCCTGGTCCCAACCCCGGAGTTTTCCTTACAATGAGCAGTTCTTC.